This entry describes one T cell receptor (beta chain). The record originates from a study of blood T cell repertoires in COVID-19. On the study more broadly: Italy, Spain and the United States were the sources of the convalescent and acute COVID-19 samples. PBMCs, B-cell-depleted T cells, or T cells were the source of the cDNA or gDNA that made up the material.

Trimming removed 1 base from V and 4 bases from J, with 10 bases in between. The CDR3 contains 15 residues. Per the germline V gene, CDR1 is SGHVS and CDR2 is FNYEAQ. In the original analysis: Amplification with reference gene primers provided the estimates of nucleated cell counts. TCRdb's copy holds only in-frame clones and misses some; the assay was immunoSEQ multiplex PCR. For V, J and clone size, that table is used; D and trimming come from the DNA. The data show around 57,000 clones, with 90% seen just once and around 4.2% held by the top ten. The sequencing input was peripheral blood. The chain is built from TRBV7-6 and TRBJ2-2; tentative D call: TRBD2 (5 bases). The clonotype was recovered from a man in his fifties or sixties with acute or convalescent COVID-19. CDR3 DNA sequence: TGTGCCAGCAGCTTAGATGCTAGCCTCACCGGGGAGCTGTTTTTT. Protein sequence: CASSLDASLTGELFF.